The present T cell receptor (beta chain) was sequenced within a study of CD4+ T cells in melanoma. Study results and caveats: A reported correlation linked neoantigen-specific CD4+ T cells to CD8+, macrophage and B cell function. Diverse differentiation states were reported for melanoma neoantigen-specific CD4+ T cells.

As regards this clone: Its antigen is undetermined.

V was cut by 3 bases and J by 5 bases, with 10 bases left in between. The CDR3 has 12 residues. Looked up from germline, CDR1 is GTSNPN and CDR2 is SVGIG (reference sequence). Using immunoSEQ multiplex PCR, the repertoire was profiled, and TCRdb retains in-frame clones only, with some absent. In the table there are 120,000 to 150,000 clones, 80% to 95% of which are singletons. The rearrangement joins TRBV30 to TRBJ1-2; tentative D call: TRBD1 (5 bases). This receptor was obtained from a human donor with melanoma. CDR3 sequence: CAWRGVPYGYTF. CDR3 DNA sequence: TGTGCCTGGAGGGGGGTGCCGTATGGCTACACCTTC.